These 6 T cell receptor beta chains share one sample of origin, sequenced in a study of naive and memory T cell subsets. TCR cDNA received a 3' ligated oligonucleotide that carried a UMI. The SP2 primer and nested alpha and beta constant region primers amplified ligated cDNA in four rounds. TCRdb re-called the UMI-ligation and nested PCR reads through MiXCR, storing one row per CDR3 protein. The sample yields about 25,000 distinct CDR3 sequences, 5.2% seen once. Material: blood. These receptors came from an adult in good health.

A few counts support this clonotype. The chain combines TRBV20-1 with TRBJ2-1; TRBD2 aligns across 10 bases. The CDR3 has 16 residues. The trim removed 5 bases at V and 4 bases at J, leaving 11 bases unmatched. Germline values: CDR1 DFQATT, CDR2 SNEGSKA (reference sequence). The CDR3: CSAPVSGRGAYNEQFF. The CDR3, as DNA: TGCAGTGCTCCGGTCAGCGGGAGGGGGGCATACAATGAGCAGTTCTTC.

This clonotype turned up a few times. This chain uses TRBV7-2 with TRBJ1-1; D is unresolved. Looked up from germline, CDR1 is SGHTA and CDR2 is FQGNSA. CDR3 size: 13 residues. The V end was cut by 4 bases, the J end by 5 bases, with 11 bases between. The CDR3 nucleotides read TGTGCCAGCAGCTCAGCCCGAACAACTGAAGCTTTCTTT. Amino acids: CASSSARTTEAFF.

Many counts were recorded for this clonotype. The rearrangement links TRBV27 to TRBJ1-3, with D unresolved. Germline V gene data show CDR1 as MNHEY and CDR2 as SMNVEV (reference sequence). Trimming shortened V by 0 bases and J by 4 bases, and 7 bases separated the two germline ends. The CDR3 length is 14 residues. The CDR3 region is CASSLSSRGNTIYF. The CDR3 DNA sequence: TGTGCCAGCAGTTTATCGTCCCGCGGAAACACCATATATTTT.

This clonotype was seen at least ten times. The rearrangement joins TRBV5-1 to TRBJ2-1, with unresolved D. CDR3 size: 13 residues. V was shortened by 0 bases and J by 6 bases, with 7 bases between the two germline ends. Germline CDR1 is SGHRS and CDR2 is YFSETQ. The CDR3 loop is CASSLGLGNEQFF. CDR3 in DNA: TGCGCCAGCAGCTTGGGGCTAGGCAATGAGCAGTTCTTC.

This clonotype was detected many times. V usage is TRBV12-3 or TRBV12-4 and J usage is TRBJ2-7; D gene ambiguous. CDR3 length equals 12 residues. Trimming stripped 6 bases from V and 3 bases from J, with 9 bases between. The CDR3 DNA reads as TGTGCCAGCAGCCTTAGAAACTACGAGCAGTACTTC. Translating it yields CASSLRNYEQYF.

Sample share makes this clonotype medium-sized. The rearrangement joins TRBV6-6 to TRBJ2-1; D is undetermined. The CDR3 has 15 residues. V was shortened by 5 bases and J by 1 base, with 12 bases between the two germline ends. From germline, CDR1 is MNHNY and CDR2 SVGAGI (reference sequence). The CDR3 nucleotides are TGTGCCAGCAGTCCAGCTTCCCTTTCCTACAATGAGCAGTTCTTC. Translating it yields CASSPASLSYNEQFF.